A single sample is the source of the 6 T cell receptor beta chains below, sequenced in a study of cytomegalovirus exposure and HLA in healthy donors. 13 Jbeta primers and 60 Vbeta primers were used for the PCR. Method: immunoSEQ multiplex PCR; TCRdb's copy keeps in-frame clones and lacks some. Found here are about 160,000 clones, 84% of them singletons; the top ten hold around 0.97%. The material sequenced was PBMCs. Receptors originate from a man younger than 45 in good health and CMV-seronegative.

This chain joins TRBV11-3 and TRBJ2-1; 8 bases are shared with TRBD1. The V segment lost 5 bases and the J segment 1 base; nucleotides outside the gene matches: 10. The CDR3 runs 17 residues. CDR1 SGHNT and CDR2 YENEEA come from the germline V gene. CDR3 DNA sequence: TGTGCCAGCAGCAAAAGGTCAGGGGGCGTTTCCTACAATGAGCAGTTCTTC. It codes for CASSKRSGGVSYNEQFF.

The CDR3 nucleotides are TGTGCCAGCAGCCAGAGCGGACTGCACACCGGGGAGCTGTTTTTT. Protein: CASSQSGLHTGELFF. The chain uses TRBV7-7 and TRBJ2-2; a weak D match, TRBD2 (5 bases). Trimming cost V 5 bases and J 3 bases, with 13 bases left between them. This CDR3 is built from 15 residues. Germline V gene sequence: CDR1 SSHAT, CDR2 FNYEAQ (reference sequence). The variable domain in full, completed from reference TRBV7-7 and TRBJ2-2, reads GAGVSQSPRYKVTKRGQDVTLRCDPISSHATLYWYQQALGQGPEFLTYFNYEAQPDKSGLPSDRFSAERPEGSISTLTIQRTEQRDSAMYRCASSQSGLHTGELFFGEGSRLTVL.

The chain is built from TRBV7-8 and TRBJ2-1; 9 positions agree with TRBD2. This CDR3 is built from 18 residues. Trimming at V came to 2 bases and at J to 4 bases, leaving 12 bases not matched to a gene. The V gene's germline CDR1 is SGHVS and CDR2 FQNEAQ. In DNA, the CDR3 is TGTGCCAGCAGCTTACAGGGAAGACTAGCGGCATTGTACAATGAGCAGTTCTTC. It is translated as CASSLQGRLAALYNEQFF.

CDR3 coding DNA: TGTGCCAGTAGTATTTTTCCTAGCGCCGACTACGAGCAGTACTTC. Protein sequence: CASSIFPSADYEQYF. The rearrangement links TRBV19 to TRBJ2-7, with D possibly matching TRBD2 (6 bases). Trimming removed 3 bases from V and 3 bases from J, with 15 bases in between. Germline V gene lookup returns CDR1 LNHDA and CDR2 SQIVND (reference sequence). The CDR3 covers 15 residues.

The chain employs TRBV19 and TRBJ2-7, with D possibly TRBD1 on 6 matching bases. This CDR3 has 13 residues. V was pared by 6 bases and J by 2 bases, with 11 bases between. Germline CDR1 and CDR2: LNHDA and SQIVND (reference sequence). Written as DNA, the CDR3 is TGTGCCAGTAGCGCCGGGACACCCTACGAGCAGTACTTC. Its translation: CASSAGTPYEQYF.

This clone was counted between two and nine times. The rearrangement links TRBV11-2 to TRBJ2-5, with 7 nucleotides matching TRBD2. V lost 5 bases, J lost 5 bases, and 8 bases stayed unmatched. Germline V gene data show CDR1 as SGHAT and CDR2 as FQNNGV. CDR3 size: 14 residues. The CDR3 spells CASSPFGGWETQYF. The CDR3 region has the DNA TGTGCCAGCAGCCCTTTCGGGGGGTGGGAGACCCAGTACTTC.